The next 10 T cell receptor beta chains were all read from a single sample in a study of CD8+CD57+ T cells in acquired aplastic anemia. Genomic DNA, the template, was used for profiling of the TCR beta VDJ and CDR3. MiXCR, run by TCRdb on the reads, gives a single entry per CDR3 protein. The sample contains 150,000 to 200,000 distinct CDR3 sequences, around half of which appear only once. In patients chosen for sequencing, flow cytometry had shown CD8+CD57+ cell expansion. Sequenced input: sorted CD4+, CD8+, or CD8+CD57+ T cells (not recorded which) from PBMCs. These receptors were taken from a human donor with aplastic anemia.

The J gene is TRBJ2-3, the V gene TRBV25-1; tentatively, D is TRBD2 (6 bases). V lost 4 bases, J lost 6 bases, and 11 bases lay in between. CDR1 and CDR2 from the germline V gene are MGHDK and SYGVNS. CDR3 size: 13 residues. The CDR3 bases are TGTGCCAGCAGTGCGCCGGAGGGGGATACGCAGTATTTT. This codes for CASSAPEGDTQYF.

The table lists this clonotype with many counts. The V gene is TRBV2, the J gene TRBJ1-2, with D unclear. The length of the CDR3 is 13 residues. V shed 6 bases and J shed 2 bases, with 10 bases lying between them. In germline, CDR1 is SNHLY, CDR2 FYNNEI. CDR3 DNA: TGTGCCAGCAGCACCCAAGGCAACTATGGCTACACCTTC. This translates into CASSTQGNYGYTF.

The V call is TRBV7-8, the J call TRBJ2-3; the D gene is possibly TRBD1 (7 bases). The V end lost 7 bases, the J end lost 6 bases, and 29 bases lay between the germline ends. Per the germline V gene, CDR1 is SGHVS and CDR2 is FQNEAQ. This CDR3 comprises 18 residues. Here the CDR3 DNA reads TGTGCCAGCACCCAGGGGGGTAGAAGGCGGGGAGCCCAGGATACGCAGTATTTT. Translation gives CASTQGGRRRGAQDTQYF.

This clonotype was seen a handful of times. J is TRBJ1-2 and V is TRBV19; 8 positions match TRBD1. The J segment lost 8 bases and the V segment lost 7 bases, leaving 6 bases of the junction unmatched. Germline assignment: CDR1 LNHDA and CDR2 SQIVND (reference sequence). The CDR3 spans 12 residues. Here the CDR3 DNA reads TGTGCCAGTACCTCAGGGGGCCGGGGCTACACCTTC. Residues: CASTSGGRGYTF.

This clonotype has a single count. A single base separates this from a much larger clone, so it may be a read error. CDR3 protein: CAGARGGAGETQYF. The DNA of the CDR3 is TGTGCCGGCGCCCGTGGAGGGGCAGGGGAGACCCAGTACTTC. V usage is TRBV12-3 or TRBV12-4 and J usage is TRBJ2-5; D possibly corresponds to TRBD2 (6 bases). V was cut by 11 bases and J by 5 bases, with 21 bases left in between. This CDR3 comprises 14 residues.

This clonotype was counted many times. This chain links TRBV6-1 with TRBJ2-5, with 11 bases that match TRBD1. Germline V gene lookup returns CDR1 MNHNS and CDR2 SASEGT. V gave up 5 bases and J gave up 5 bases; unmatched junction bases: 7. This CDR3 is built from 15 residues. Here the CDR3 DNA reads TGTGCCAGCAGTACCTGGGACAGGGGGGTGGAGACCCAGTACTTC. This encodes CASSTWDRGVETQYF.

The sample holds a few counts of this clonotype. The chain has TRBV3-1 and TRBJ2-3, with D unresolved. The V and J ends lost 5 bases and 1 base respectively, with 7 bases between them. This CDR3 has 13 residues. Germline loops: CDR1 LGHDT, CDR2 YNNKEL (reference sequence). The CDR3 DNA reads TGTGCCAGCAGCTACAGTGGCACAGATACGCAGTATTTT. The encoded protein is CASSYSGTDTQYF.

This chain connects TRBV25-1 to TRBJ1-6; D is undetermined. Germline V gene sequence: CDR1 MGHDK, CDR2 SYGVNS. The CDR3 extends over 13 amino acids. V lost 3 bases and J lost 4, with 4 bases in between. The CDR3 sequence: CASSDSYNSPLHF. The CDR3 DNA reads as TGTGCCAGCAGTGACAGTTATAATTCACCCCTCCACTTT.

The CDR3 DNA reads TGTGCCAGCAGTTTGGACGGGGGGACGGAGACCCAGTACTTC. This codes for CASSLDGGTETQYF. The J gene is TRBJ2-5, the V gene TRBV27, with TRBD2 matching over 7 bases. With V trimmed by 3 bases and J by 5 bases, 6 bases remained unmatched. CDR1 is MNHEY and CDR2 is SMNVEV in the germline V gene (reference sequence). This CDR3 is 14 amino acids long.

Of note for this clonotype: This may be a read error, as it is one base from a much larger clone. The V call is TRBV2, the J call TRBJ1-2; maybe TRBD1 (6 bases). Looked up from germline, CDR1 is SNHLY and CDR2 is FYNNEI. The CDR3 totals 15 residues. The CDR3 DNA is TGTGCCAGCAGCCTGGGACAAAATCTTAACCATGGCTACACCTTC. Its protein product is CASSLGQNLNHGYTF. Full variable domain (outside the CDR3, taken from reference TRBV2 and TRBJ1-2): EPEVTQTPSHQVTQMGQEVILRCVPISNHLYFYWYRQILGQKVEFLVSFYNNEISEKSEIFDDQFSVERPDGSNFTLKIRSTKLEDSAMYFCASSLGQNLNHGYTFGSGTRLTVV.